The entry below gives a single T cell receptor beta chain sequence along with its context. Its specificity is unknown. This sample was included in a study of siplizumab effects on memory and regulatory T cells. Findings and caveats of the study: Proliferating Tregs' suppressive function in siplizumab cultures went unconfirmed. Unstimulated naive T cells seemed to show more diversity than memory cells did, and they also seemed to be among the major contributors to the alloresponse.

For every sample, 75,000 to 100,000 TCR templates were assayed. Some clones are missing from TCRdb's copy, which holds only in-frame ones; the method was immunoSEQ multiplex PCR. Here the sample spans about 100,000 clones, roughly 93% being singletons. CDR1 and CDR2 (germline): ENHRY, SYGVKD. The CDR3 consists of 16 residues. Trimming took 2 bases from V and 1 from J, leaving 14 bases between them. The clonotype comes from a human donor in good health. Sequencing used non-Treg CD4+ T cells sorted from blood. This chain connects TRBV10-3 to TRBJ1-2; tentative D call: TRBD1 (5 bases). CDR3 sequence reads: CAISEKSDRNNYGYTF. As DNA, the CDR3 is TGTGCCATCAGTGAGAAGTCCGACAGAAATAACTATGGCTACACCTTC.